This T cell receptor (beta chain) is from a study of Graves' ophthalmopathy and Graves' hyperthyroidism. Study-level findings and limits: A roughly 81% specificity and around 90% sensitivity were achieved by a 13-signature model that separated ophthalmopathy from stable hyperthyroidism. Blood was where most expanded thyroid clonotypes above 0.001 frequency also turned up.

This clonotype has at least ten counts. Its antigen is as yet unknown. J was trimmed by 0 bases and V by 0 bases; bases with no gene match: 7. Per germline, CDR1 DFQATT and CDR2 SNEGSKA (reference sequence). This CDR3 has 17 amino acids. The authors amplified TCR beta CDR3 regions from RNA transcripts. RT-PCR was first run with HTBI primers, then multiplex PCR in a second round. One entry per CDR3 protein results from TCRdb running MiXCR on the multiplex PCR reads. The sample carries some 1.1 million distinct CDR3 sequences, about 36% recorded once. This chain connects TRBV20-1 to TRBJ1-2; 10 bases match TRBD1. The clonotype was recovered from an adult man with Graves' hyperthyroidism. The sequenced material came from peripheral blood or thyroid tissue (not recorded which). The CDR3 reads CSARDGGTGVTNYGYTF. The DNA of the CDR3 is TGCAGTGCTAGAGATGGAGGGACAGGGGTGACTAACTATGGCTACACCTTC.